This TCR beta chain emerged from a study of T cell responses to AZD1222 COVID-19 vaccine. V lost 4 bases and J lost 2, with 17 bases in between. Germline V CDR1 and CDR2: MNHEY, SVGAGI. The CDR3 is 16 residues long. Generated by immunoSEQ multiplex PCR, the TCRdb table keeps only in-frame clones and is missing some. The sample comprises approximately 79,000 clones, approximately 90% of which are singletons, and roughly 11% rests with the top ten. The chain combines TRBV6-5 with TRBJ1-1; D gene uncertain. The specimen comprised peripheral blood, sampled on day 0 of AZD1222 vaccination. The source is an adult in good health. This CDR3 reads CASSLWGGPINTEAFF. CDR3 coding DNA: TGTGCCAGCAGTTTATGGGGAGGGCCGATTAACACTGAAGCTTTCTTT.